Presented here are 14 T cell receptor beta chains from one specimen sequenced in a study of glioma-infiltrating T cells after dendritic cell vaccination. The time point here: after dendritic cell vaccination, including at tumor progression/relapse. Data came from immunoSEQ multiplex PCR; TCRdb stores just in-frame clones and leaves some out. Among 85,000 to 100,000 clones, 85% were seen once, and the ten largest hold around 8.5%. This sample comprised blood, obtained after dendritic cell vaccination. These receptors were obtained from a human donor with glioblastoma.

This chain connects TRBV9 to TRBJ2-7; D gene unclear. Germline CDR1 SGDLS, CDR2 YYNGEE. CDR3 length: 15 residues. With 3 bases removed from V and 1 base from J, the gap between germline ends came to 14 bases. Here the CDR3 DNA reads TGTGCCAGCAGCGCAAGCATGGCGACTTCCTACGAGCAGTACTTC. Its translation is CASSASMATSYEQYF.

The chain uses TRBV15 and TRBJ2-5; 8 bases agree with TRBD2. Germline assignment: CDR1 LNHNV and CDR2 YYDKDF (reference sequence). CDR3 length: 17 residues. V trimming: 6 bases; J trimming: 2 bases; junction bases outside the gene matches: 14. The DNA of the CDR3 is TGTGCCACCAGGTTCGAGAAGGCGGGAGGCCGGCAAGAGACCCAGTACTTC. Its protein product is CATRFEKAGGRQETQYF.

The chain has TRBV9 and TRBJ2-3, with 7 bases fitting TRBD2. Looked up from germline, CDR1 is SGDLS and CDR2 is YYNGEE. The CDR3 covers 14 residues. Losses at the gene ends were 4 bases for V and 2 bases for J; bases not matched to a gene: 4. The CDR3 bases are TGTGCCAGCAGCCGAGCGGGGAACACAGATACGCAGTATTTT. Translated: CASSRAGNTDTQYF.

This sequence joins TRBV30 and TRBJ2-7; the match to TRBD2 covers 13 bases. Germline CDR1 reads GTSNPN; CDR2 reads SVGIG (reference sequence). With V trimmed by 1 base and J by 6 bases, 12 bases remained unmatched. The CDR3 is made up of 17 amino acids. CDR3 sequence (DNA): TGTGCCTGGAGTGCTGTGAGGACTAGCGGGAGCGGGGGCGAGCAGTACTTC. This translates into CAWSAVRTSGSGGEQYF.

The J gene is TRBJ2-3, the V gene TRBV18; 9 bases are shared with TRBD2. V lost 6 bases and J lost 4; bases outside the gene matches: 8. CDR1 is KGHSH and CDR2 is LQKENI in the germline V gene. This CDR3 has 15 amino acids. The CDR3 region has the DNA TGTGCCAGCTCTCCCCCGGGACTAGCATCAGATACGCAGTATTTT. Residues: CASSPPGLASDTQYF.

J is TRBJ1-4 and V is TRBV7-2; 7 bases are shared with TRBD1. The CDR3 extends over 15 amino acids. Germline V gene sequence: CDR1 SGHTA, CDR2 FQGNSA. The trim removed 0 bases at V and 5 bases at J, leaving 3 bases unmatched. The CDR3 DNA reads TGTGCCAGCAGCTTAGCTGGGACAGCGAATGAAAAACTGTTTTTT. Its translation is CASSLAGTANEKLFF.

This clone was counted only a few times. The chain is built from TRBV27 and TRBJ2-3; D not certain. Trimming took 4 bases from V and 7 from J, leaving 9 bases between them. Germline V gene sequence: CDR1 MNHEY, CDR2 SMNVEV (reference sequence). CDR3 size: 12 residues. In nucleotides, the CDR3 is TGTGCCAGCAGTTCCCTAGTACATACGCAGTATTTT. Translation gives CASSSLVHTQYF.

The chain combines TRBV30 with TRBJ1-5, with 8 positions matching TRBD1. There are 14 residues in the CDR3. Trimming took 3 bases from V and 4 from J; bases not matched to a gene: 5. Germline V CDR1 and CDR2: GTSNPN, SVGIG (reference sequence). The CDR3 loop is CAWRRQGWNQPQHF. In DNA, the CDR3 is TGTGCCTGGAGGCGACAGGGGTGGAATCAGCCCCAGCATTTT.

The rearrangement joins TRBV5-6 to TRBJ1-2, with TRBD1 identical over 7 bases. Trimming at V came to 4 bases and at J to 9 bases, leaving 3 bases not matched to a gene. CDR3 size: 11 residues. Germline lookup yields CDR1 SGHDT and CDR2 YYEEEE. The CDR3 nucleotides read TGTGCCAGCAGCATACAGGGGCGCTACACCTTC. Its translation is CASSIQGRYTF.

This clone was recorded once. The chain couples TRBV9 to TRBJ2-1; 14 positions agree with TRBD2. Germline V gene data show CDR1 as SGDLS and CDR2 as YYNGEE. This CDR3 comprises 18 residues. Trimming at V came to 4 bases and at J to 4 bases, leaving 10 bases not matched to a gene. CDR3 nucleotides: TGTGCCAGCAGCCCTTTCCTGACTAGCGGGGGGGGTTACAATGAGCAGTTCTTC. Its translation is CASSPFLTSGGGYNEQFF.

This clone was recorded only once. CDR3 protein: CASSYSTGVSKETQYF. The CDR3 DNA sequence: TGTGCCAGCAGTTACTCAACAGGGGTATCTAAAGAGACCCAGTACTTC. The chain combines TRBV6-5 with TRBJ2-5, with TRBD1 matching over 7 bases. The CDR3 consists of 16 residues. V trimming: 0 bases; J trimming: 3 bases; junction bases outside the gene matches: 7. Germline CDR1 and CDR2: MNHEY and SVGAGI.

The chain links TRBV6-8 to TRBJ2-3; 7 nucleotides match TRBD2. From germline, CDR1 is MNHGY and CDR2 SAAAGT. This CDR3 has 14 residues. V lost 3 bases and J lost 4; bases outside the gene matches: 4. CDR3 amino acids: CASSYMRESDTQYF. The CDR3 DNA reads TGTGCCAGCAGTTATATGCGGGAGTCAGATACGCAGTATTTT.

This chain joins TRBV15 and TRBJ1-2, with 7 bases that match TRBD1. V lost 2 bases to trimming and J lost 2 bases; unmatched junction nucleotides: 2. The CDR3 totals 14 residues. Germline lookup yields CDR1 LNHNV and CDR2 YYDKDF (reference sequence). The CDR3 region has the DNA TGTGCCACCAGCAGAAGGGACAGAAACTATGGCTACACCTTC. Translation gives CATSRRDRNYGYTF.

The genes are TRBV2 and TRBJ1-2; D unclear. The CDR3 is 12 residues long. In germline, CDR1 is SNHLY, CDR2 FYNNEI. The V gene lost 6 bases and the J gene lost 6 bases, with 11 bases spanning the gap. The chain's CDR3 is CASRVRSDGYTF. The CDR3 DNA reads as TGTGCCAGCAGGGTCCGCTCGGATGGCTACACCTTC.